This T cell receptor beta chain was recorded in a study of T cell repertoires in cytomegalovirus infection. This clonotype came up many times. TCRdb called the reads again in MiXCR, with one record for every CDR3 protein. The data show about 180,000 distinct CDR3 sequences, over 13% seen once. CDR3 length: 16 residues. Trimming removed 1 base at V and 4 bases at J, with 18 bases between. Per germline, CDR1 DFQATT and CDR2 SNEGSKA (reference sequence). This sequence was found in a human donor in good health (CMV status not recorded). Some clones in this sample may be carry-over from other donors' samples. This rearrangement joins TRBV20-1 to TRBJ2-3, with TRBD2 as a possible D gene (5 bases). Sequenced: PBMCs. This CDR3 reads CSARAVSGLGSDTQYF. For the CDR3, the DNA is TGCAGTGCTAGAGCGGTATCGGGATTGGGGTCAGATACGCAGTATTTT.